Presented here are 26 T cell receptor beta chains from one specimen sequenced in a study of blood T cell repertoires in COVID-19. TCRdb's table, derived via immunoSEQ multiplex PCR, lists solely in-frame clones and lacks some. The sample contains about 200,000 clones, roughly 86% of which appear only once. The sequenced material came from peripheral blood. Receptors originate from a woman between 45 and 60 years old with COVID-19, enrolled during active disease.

The CDR3 nucleotides are TGTGCCAGCAGCCAAGATGGAAGAGCGGGGGGGCCACCCGGGGAGCTGTTTTTT. It is translated as CASSQDGRAGGPPGELFF. The chain uses TRBV3-1 (or the pseudogene TRBV3-2) and TRBJ2-2; 10 bases are a match to TRBD2. Germline V CDR1 and CDR2: LGHDT, YNNKEL (reference sequence). The CDR3 length is 18 residues. J gave up 6 bases and V 0 bases, and 10 bases lay outside the gene matches.

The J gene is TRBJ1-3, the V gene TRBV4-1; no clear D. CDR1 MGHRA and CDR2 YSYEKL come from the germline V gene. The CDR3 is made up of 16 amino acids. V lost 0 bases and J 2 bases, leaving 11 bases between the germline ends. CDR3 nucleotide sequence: TGCGCCAGCAGCCAAGAGCGGCGGATCGCTGGAAACACCATATATTTT. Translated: CASSQERRIAGNTIYF.

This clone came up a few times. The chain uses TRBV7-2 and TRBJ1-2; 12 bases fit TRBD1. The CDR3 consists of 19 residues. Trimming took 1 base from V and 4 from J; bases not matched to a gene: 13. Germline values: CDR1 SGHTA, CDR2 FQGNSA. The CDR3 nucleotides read TGTGCCAGCAGCTTAGGAACTCCGGGACAGGGGGCGAGGAGCTATGGCTACACCTTC. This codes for CASSLGTPGQGARSYGYTF.

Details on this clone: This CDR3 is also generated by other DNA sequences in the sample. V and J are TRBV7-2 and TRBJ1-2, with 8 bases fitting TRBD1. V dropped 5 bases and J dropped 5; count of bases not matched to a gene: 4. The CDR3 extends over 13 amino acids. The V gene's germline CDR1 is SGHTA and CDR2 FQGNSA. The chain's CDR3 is CASSPRTGYGYTF. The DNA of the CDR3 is TGTGCCAGCAGCCCTCGGACAGGGTATGGCTACACCTTC.

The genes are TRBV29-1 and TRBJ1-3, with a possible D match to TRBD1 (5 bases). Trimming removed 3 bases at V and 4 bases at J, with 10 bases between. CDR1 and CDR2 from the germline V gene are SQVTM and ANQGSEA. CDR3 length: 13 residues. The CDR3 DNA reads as TGCAGCGTTGATTCAGGGTTCGGAAACACCATATATTTT. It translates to CSVDSGFGNTIYF.

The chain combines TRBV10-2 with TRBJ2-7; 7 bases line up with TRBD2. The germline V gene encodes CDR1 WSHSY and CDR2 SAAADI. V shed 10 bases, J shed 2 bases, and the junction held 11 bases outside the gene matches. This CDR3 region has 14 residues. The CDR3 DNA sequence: TGCGCCACCTTCAGCGGGGCCGCCCCCTACGAGCAGTACTTC. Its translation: CATFSGAAPYEQYF.

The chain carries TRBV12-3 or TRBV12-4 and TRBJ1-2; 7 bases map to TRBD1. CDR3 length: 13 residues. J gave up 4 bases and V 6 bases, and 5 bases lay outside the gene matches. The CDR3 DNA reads TGTGCCAGCAGCTCGGACAGGTTCTATGGCTACACCTTC. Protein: CASSSDRFYGYTF.

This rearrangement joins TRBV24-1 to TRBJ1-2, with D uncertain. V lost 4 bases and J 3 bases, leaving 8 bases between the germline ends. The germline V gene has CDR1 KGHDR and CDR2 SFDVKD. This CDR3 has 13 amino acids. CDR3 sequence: CATSESLYYGYTF. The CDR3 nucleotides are TGTGCCACCAGTGAGTCACTCTACTATGGCTACACCTTC.

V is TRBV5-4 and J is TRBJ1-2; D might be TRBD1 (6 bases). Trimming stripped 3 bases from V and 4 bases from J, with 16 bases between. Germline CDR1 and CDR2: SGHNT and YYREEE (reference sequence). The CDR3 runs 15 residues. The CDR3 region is CASSSANRVSYGYTF. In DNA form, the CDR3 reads TGTGCCAGCAGCTCGGCGAACAGGGTTTCCTATGGCTACACCTTC.

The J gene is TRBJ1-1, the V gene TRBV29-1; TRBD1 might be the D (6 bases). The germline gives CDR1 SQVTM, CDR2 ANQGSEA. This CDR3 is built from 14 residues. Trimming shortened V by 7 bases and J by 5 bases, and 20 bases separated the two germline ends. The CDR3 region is CSAEGGGAGTEAFF. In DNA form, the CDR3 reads TGCAGCGCCGAGGGGGGGGGCGCAGGGACTGAAGCTTTCTTT.

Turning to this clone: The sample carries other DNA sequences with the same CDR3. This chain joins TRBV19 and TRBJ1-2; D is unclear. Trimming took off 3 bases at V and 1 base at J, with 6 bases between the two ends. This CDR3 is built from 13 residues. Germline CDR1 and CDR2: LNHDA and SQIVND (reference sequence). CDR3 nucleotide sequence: TGTGCCAGTAGTATTCGAGATAACTATGGCTACACCTTC. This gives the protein CASSIRDNYGYTF.

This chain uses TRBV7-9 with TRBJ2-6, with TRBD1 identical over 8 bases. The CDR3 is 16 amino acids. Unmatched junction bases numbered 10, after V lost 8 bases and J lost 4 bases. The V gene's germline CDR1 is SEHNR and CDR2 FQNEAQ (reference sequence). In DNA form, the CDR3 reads TGTGCCAGCCCCAAGACAGGGGTTCCCGGGGCCAACGTCCTGACTTTC. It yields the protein CASPKTGVPGANVLTF.

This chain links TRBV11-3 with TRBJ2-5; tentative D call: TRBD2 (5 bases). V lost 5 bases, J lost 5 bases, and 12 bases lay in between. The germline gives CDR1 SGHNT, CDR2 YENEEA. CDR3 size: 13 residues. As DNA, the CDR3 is TGTGCCAGCAGCCGACCCCCGGGGGAGACCCAGTACTTC. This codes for CASSRPPGETQYF.

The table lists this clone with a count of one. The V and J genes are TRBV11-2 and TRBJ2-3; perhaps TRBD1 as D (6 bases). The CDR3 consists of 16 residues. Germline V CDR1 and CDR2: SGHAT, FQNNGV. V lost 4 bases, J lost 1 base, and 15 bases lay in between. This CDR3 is CASSSNRDTGTDTQYF. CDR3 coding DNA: TGTGCCAGCAGCTCGAACCGGGACACGGGCACAGATACGCAGTATTTT.

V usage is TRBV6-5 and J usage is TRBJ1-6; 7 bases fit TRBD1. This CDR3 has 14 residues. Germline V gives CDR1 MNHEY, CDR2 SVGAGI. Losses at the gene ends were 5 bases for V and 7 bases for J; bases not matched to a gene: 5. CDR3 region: CASSRDRVNSPLHF. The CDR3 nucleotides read TGTGCCAGCAGTCGGGACAGAGTCAATTCACCCCTCCACTTT.

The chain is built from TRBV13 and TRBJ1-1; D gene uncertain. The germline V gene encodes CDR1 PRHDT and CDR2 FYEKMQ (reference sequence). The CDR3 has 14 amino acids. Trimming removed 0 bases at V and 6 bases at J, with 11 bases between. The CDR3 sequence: CASSLGTGYAEAFF. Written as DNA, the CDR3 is TGTGCCAGCAGCTTAGGTACGGGGTACGCTGAAGCTTTCTTT.

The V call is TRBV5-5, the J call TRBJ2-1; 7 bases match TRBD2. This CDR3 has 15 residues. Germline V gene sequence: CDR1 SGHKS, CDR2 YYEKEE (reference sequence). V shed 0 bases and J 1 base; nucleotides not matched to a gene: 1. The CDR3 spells CASSLAAGSYNEQFF. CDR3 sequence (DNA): TGTGCCAGCAGCTTGGCAGCGGGGTCCTACAATGAGCAGTTCTTC. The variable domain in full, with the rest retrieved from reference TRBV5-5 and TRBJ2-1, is DAGVTQSPTHLIKTRGQQVTLRCSPISGHKSVSWYQQVLGQGPQFIFQYYEKEERGRGNFPDRFSARQFPNYSSELNVNALLLGDSALYLCASSLAAGSYNEQFFGPGTRLTVL.

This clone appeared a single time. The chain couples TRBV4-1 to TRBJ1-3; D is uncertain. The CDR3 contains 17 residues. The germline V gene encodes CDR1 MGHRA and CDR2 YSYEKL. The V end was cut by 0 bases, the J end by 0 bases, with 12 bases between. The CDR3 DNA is TGCGCCAGCAGCCAAGACTCGTCTGTTAGCTCTGGAAACACCATATATTTT. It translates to CASSQDSSVSSGNTIYF.

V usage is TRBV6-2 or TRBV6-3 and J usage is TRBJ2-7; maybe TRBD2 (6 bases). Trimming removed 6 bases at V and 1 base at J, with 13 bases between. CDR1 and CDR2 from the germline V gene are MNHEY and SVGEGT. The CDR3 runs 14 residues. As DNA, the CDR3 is TGTGCCAGCAGCAAGGCAGGGAGGTCCTACGAGCAGTACTTC. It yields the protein CASSKAGRSYEQYF.

CDR3 in amino acids: CASEDRGINNEQFF. Written as DNA, the CDR3 is TGTGCCAGTGAAGACAGGGGAATTAACAATGAGCAGTTCTTC. V gene TRBV19 combines with J gene TRBJ2-1, with 8 bases matching TRBD1. V gave up 8 bases and J gave up 5 bases; unmatched junction bases: 8. The CDR3 totals 14 residues. Germline V gives CDR1 LNHDA, CDR2 SQIVND (reference sequence). The complete variable domain, with remaining parts taken from reference TRBV19 and TRBJ2-1, reads DGGITQSPKYLFRKEGQNVTLSCEQNLNHDAMYWYRQDPGQGLRLIYYSQIVNDFQKGDIAEGYSVSREKKESFPLTVTSAQKNPTAFYLCASEDRGINNEQFFGPGTRLTVL.

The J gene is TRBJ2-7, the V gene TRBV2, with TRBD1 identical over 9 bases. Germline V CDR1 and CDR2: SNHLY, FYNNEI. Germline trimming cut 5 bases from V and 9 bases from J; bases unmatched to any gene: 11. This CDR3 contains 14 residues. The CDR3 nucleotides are TGTGCCAGCAGTTCAGCCTCCGGGACAGGGAGGCAGTACTTC. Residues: CASSSASGTGRQYF. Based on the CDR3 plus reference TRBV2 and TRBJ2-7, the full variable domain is EPEVTQTPSHQVTQMGQEVILRCVPISNHLYFYWYRQILGQKVEFLVSFYNNEISEKSEIFDDQFSVERPDGSNFTLKIRSTKLEDSAMYFCASSSASGTGRQYFGPGTRLTVT.

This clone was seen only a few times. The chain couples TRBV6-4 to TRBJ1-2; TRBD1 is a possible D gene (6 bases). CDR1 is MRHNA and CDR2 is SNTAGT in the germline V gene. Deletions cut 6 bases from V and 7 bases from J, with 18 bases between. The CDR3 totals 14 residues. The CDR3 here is CASRPEQGYGGYTF. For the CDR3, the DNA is TGTGCCAGCAGACCTGAACAGGGATACGGTGGCTACACCTTC.

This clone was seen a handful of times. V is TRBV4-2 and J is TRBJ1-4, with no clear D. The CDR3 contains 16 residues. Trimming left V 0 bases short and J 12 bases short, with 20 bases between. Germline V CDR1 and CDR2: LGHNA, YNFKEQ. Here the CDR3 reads CASSQEDGLYGGELFF. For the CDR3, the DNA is TGTGCCAGCAGCCAAGAAGATGGACTCTATGGTGGGGAACTGTTTTTT.

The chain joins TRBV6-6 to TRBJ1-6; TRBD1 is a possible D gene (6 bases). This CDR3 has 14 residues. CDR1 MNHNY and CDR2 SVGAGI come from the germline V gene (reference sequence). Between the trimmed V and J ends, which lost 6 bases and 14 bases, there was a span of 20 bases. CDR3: CASSTRGGLKALHF. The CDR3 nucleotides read TGTGCCAGCAGCACCCGCGGGGGGCTGAAGGCCCTCCACTTT.

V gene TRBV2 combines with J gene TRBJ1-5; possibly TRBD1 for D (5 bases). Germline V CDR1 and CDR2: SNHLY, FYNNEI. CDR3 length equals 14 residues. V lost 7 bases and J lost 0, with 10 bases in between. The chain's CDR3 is CASKEGASNQPQHF. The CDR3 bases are TGTGCCAGCAAGGAAGGGGCTAGCAATCAGCCCCAGCATTTT.

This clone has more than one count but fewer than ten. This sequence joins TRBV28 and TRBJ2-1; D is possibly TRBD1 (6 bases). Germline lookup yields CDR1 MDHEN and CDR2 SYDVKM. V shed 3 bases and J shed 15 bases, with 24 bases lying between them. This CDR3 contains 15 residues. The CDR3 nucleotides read TGTGCCAGCAGTTTTTCTCGGGGCAGGGGTATAGGTGGGTTCTTC. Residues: CASSFSRGRGIGGFF.